One sample yielded the 30 T cell receptor beta chains listed below, sequenced in a study of T cell changes during pregnancy in multiple sclerosis. Clones were sequenced by immunoSEQ multiplex PCR, and TCRdb holds only the in-frame ones, with some missing. The data contain roughly 40,000 clones, approximately 91% of them singletons. The starting material was CD4+ T cells from peripheral blood mononuclear cells, obtained after pregnancy. Source of these receptors: a female donor in good health, enrolled as a control in a pregnancy study.

The chain is built from TRBV7-2 and TRBJ2-2; D perhaps matches TRBD1 (6 bases). The V gene lost 4 bases and the J gene lost 7 bases, with 13 bases spanning the gap. The length of the CDR3 is 14 residues. Germline CDR1 and CDR2: SGHTA and FQGNSA. The CDR3 sequence is CASSYSQGNGELFF. CDR3 in DNA: TGTGCCAGCAGCTATTCACAGGGTAACGGGGAGCTGTTTTTT.

Written as DNA, the CDR3 is TGTGCCAGCAGCCCCGGACTAGCGGGCCGCTACAATGAGCAGTTCTTC. Residues: CASSPGLAGRYNEQFF. The chain joins TRBV9 to TRBJ2-1; 11 nucleotides agree with TRBD2. V shed 4 bases, J shed 3 bases, and the junction held 6 bases outside the gene matches. The germline CDR1 and CDR2 sequences are SGDLS and YYNGEE. The CDR3 spans 16 residues.

The chain combines TRBV5-1 with TRBJ2-5; D uncertain. V lost 4 bases and J 5 bases, leaving 12 bases between the germline ends. Germline-derived CDR1 and CDR2 are SGHRS and YFSETQ. The CDR3 loop spans 13 amino acids. The CDR3 loop is CASSPGSWETQYF. The CDR3 bases are TGCGCCAGCAGCCCGGGTTCTTGGGAGACCCAGTACTTC.

This chain joins TRBV7-2 and TRBJ2-1; D might be TRBD2 (6 bases). Trimming took 5 bases from V and 0 from J, leaving 14 bases between them. The CDR3 runs to 16 residues. Germline V gives CDR1 SGHTA, CDR2 FQGNSA. The CDR3: CASSPWAGNSYNEQFF. CDR3 coding DNA: TGTGCCAGCAGCCCCTGGGCGGGGAACTCCTACAATGAGCAGTTCTTC.

The chain joins TRBV4-2 to TRBJ1-5; a weak D match, TRBD1 (5 bases). The CDR3 is 16 amino acids. Looked up from germline, CDR1 is LGHNA and CDR2 is YNFKEQ. Trimming cost V 0 bases and J 7 bases, with 16 bases left between them. CDR3 DNA sequence: TGTGCCAGCAGCCAAGATGTGGCAGGGTTAACACAGCCCCAGCATTTT. Amino acid sequence: CASSQDVAGLTQPQHF.

The V and J genes are TRBV7-8 and TRBJ2-5; D not resolved. V was clipped by 5 bases and J by 4 bases, with 11 bases between them. The CDR3 runs to 13 residues. CDR1 is SGHVS and CDR2 is FQNEAQ in the germline V gene. In DNA, the CDR3 is TGTGCCAGCAGCGATAGGCCAGGAGAGACCCAGTACTTC. As protein: CASSDRPGETQYF.

In its sample, this clone was seen once. The V and J genes are TRBV14 and TRBJ2-2, with 7 bases that match TRBD2. The V gene's germline CDR1 is SGHDN and CDR2 FVKESK. Trimming took 8 bases from V and 1 from J; bases not matched to a gene: 7. CDR3 length: 15 amino acids. The CDR3: CASQSGTKNTGELFF. CDR3 nucleotides: TGTGCCAGCCAATCCGGGACTAAGAACACCGGGGAGCTGTTTTTT.

V gene TRBV19 combines with J gene TRBJ2-3; TRBD2 agrees at 8 bases. Per germline, CDR1 LNHDA and CDR2 SQIVND (reference sequence). J gave up 5 bases and V 5 bases, and 6 bases lay outside the gene matches. The CDR3 has 14 residues. DNA of the CDR3: TGTGCCAGTAGTCAAACCCTAGCGGGAGATACGCAGTATTTT. This gives the protein CASSQTLAGDTQYF.

The chain couples TRBV25-1 to TRBJ2-5; 11 positions agree with TRBD2. J gave up 2 bases and V 3 bases, and 2 bases lay outside the gene matches. From germline, CDR1 is MGHDK and CDR2 SYGVNS. The CDR3 runs 15 residues. The chain's CDR3 is CASSDPSGGQETQYF. In DNA, the CDR3 is TGTGCCAGCAGTGACCCTAGCGGGGGGCAAGAGACCCAGTACTTC.

This clone has just a few counts. The V gene is TRBV10-3, the J gene TRBJ2-1, with no clear D. CDR3 length equals 12 residues. Trimming pared 11 bases from V and 7 bases from J, leaving 15 bases between. Germline CDR1 is ENHRY and CDR2 is SYGVKD. The CDR3 spells CASPRSFNEQFF. The CDR3 region has the DNA TGTGCCTCACCGAGGAGTTTTAATGAGCAGTTCTTC.

J is TRBJ2-5 and V is TRBV7-9; 12 bases align to TRBD2. V lost 5 bases and J lost 3; bases outside the gene matches: 4. CDR1 SEHNR and CDR2 FQNEAQ come from the germline V gene (reference sequence). This CDR3 contains 15 residues. CDR3 nucleotides: TGTGCCAGCAGCACCCGGACTAGCGGGAAAGAGACCCAGTACTTC. Translation gives CASSTRTSGKETQYF.

The chain couples TRBV6-1 to TRBJ1-3; D remains ambiguous. V dropped 3 bases and J dropped 0 bases, with 6 bases sitting between them. From germline, CDR1 is MNHNS and CDR2 SASEGT. The CDR3 loop spans 14 amino acids. CDR3 bases: TGTGCCAGCAGTGACTTCGGCTCTGGAAACACCATATATTTT. Amino acids: CASSDFGSGNTIYF.

The chain combines TRBV5-4 with TRBJ2-7; 7 nucleotides agree with TRBD2. The CDR3 loop spans 14 amino acids. Per the germline V gene, CDR1 is SGHNT and CDR2 is YYREEE (reference sequence). V lost 1 base, J lost 3 bases, and 4 bases stayed unmatched. The CDR3 reads CASSLSGEGYEQYF. CDR3 DNA sequence: TGTGCCAGCAGCTTGAGTGGGGAGGGCTACGAGCAGTACTTC.

The chain carries TRBV29-1 and TRBJ2-1, with D possibly being TRBD1 (6 bases). Germline V CDR1 and CDR2: SQVTM, ANQGSEA. CDR3 length: 14 amino acids. Trimming left V 7 bases short and J 4 bases short, with 17 bases between. CDR3: CSAVGQTNYNEQFF. For the CDR3, the DNA is TGCAGCGCCGTCGGACAGACTAATTACAATGAGCAGTTCTTC.

This rearrangement joins TRBV18 to TRBJ2-1; D remains unclear. The CDR3 is made up of 13 amino acids. Germline CDR1 KGHSH, CDR2 LQKENI. Trimming shortened V by 6 bases and J by 9 bases, and 15 bases separated the two germline ends. CDR3 coding DNA: TGTGCCAGCTCCTCCCAACCCCAGTTTGAGCAGTTCTTC. Translating gives CASSSQPQFEQFF.

The table lists this clone with a count of one. The chain combines TRBV19 with TRBJ1-5, with D hard to call. The V gene's germline CDR1 is LNHDA and CDR2 SQIVND (reference sequence). Trimming shortened V by 3 bases and J by 6 bases, and 9 bases separated the two germline ends. The CDR3 runs to 13 residues. The CDR3 is CASSIQDGQPQHF. CDR3 coding DNA: TGTGCCAGTAGTATCCAGGATGGTCAGCCCCAGCATTTT.

The chain is built from TRBV6-1 and TRBJ1-2; D unclear. The CDR3 totals 13 residues. The germline V and J ends were trimmed by 4 bases and 1 base, with 7 bases remaining between them. The germline V gene has CDR1 MNHNS and CDR2 SASEGT. CDR3 in amino acids: CASSGANNYGYTF. The CDR3 nucleotides are TGTGCCAGCAGTGGGGCAAATAACTATGGCTACACCTTC.

This clone was counted a few times. The chain has TRBV6-6 and TRBJ2-2, with D uncertain. Germline V CDR1 and CDR2: MNHNY, SVGAGI (reference sequence). Trimming cost V 2 bases and J 6 bases, with 10 bases left between them. The CDR3 extends over 14 amino acids. The CDR3 DNA sequence: TGTGCCAGCAGTTACAATCAGTTCTCCGGGGAGCTGTTTTTT. Its protein is CASSYNQFSGELFF.

The chain couples TRBV5-5 to TRBJ2-1; the match to TRBD2 covers 14 bases. Trimming took 3 bases from V and 4 from J; bases not matched to a gene: 6. The CDR3 covers 17 residues. From germline, CDR1 is SGHKS and CDR2 YYEKEE (reference sequence). The DNA for the CDR3 is TGTGCCAGCAGCTCTGGACTAGCGGGGGGTCCTTACAATGAGCAGTTCTTC. Its protein is CASSSGLAGGPYNEQFF.

The chain couples TRBV28 to TRBJ1-1; a weak D match, TRBD1 (6 bases). The CDR3 covers 12 residues. Germline V gives CDR1 MDHEN, CDR2 SYDVKM. CDR3 in DNA: TGTGGCACCGGGGGGCAGGGCACTGAAGCTTTCTTT. This translates into CGTGGQGTEAFF.

The rearrangement uses TRBV27 and TRBJ2-1; TRBD1 aligns across 8 bases. Germline-derived CDR1 and CDR2 are MNHEY and SMNVEV (reference sequence). This CDR3 spans 15 amino acids. J was trimmed by 5 bases and V by 5 bases; bases with no gene match: 8. The CDR3 protein is CASSHDRGKNNEQFF. For the CDR3, the DNA is TGTGCCAGCAGTCATGACAGGGGCAAAAACAATGAGCAGTTCTTC.

This clone was observed once. CDR3 sequence: CASSGNRGTEAFF. The CDR3 bases are TGTGCCAGCAGTGGGAACAGGGGAACTGAAGCTTTCTTT. The V gene is TRBV6-1, the J gene TRBJ1-1, with 7 bases identical to TRBD1. The V segment lost 4 bases and the J segment 5 bases; nucleotides outside the gene matches: 4. This CDR3 spans 13 amino acids. CDR1 and CDR2 (germline): MNHNS, SASEGT.

The V and J genes are TRBV2 and TRBJ2-2, with D unclear. Trimming shortened V by 7 bases and J by 4 bases, and 4 bases separated the two germline ends. Germline V gene data show CDR1 as SNHLY and CDR2 as FYNNEI. This CDR3 is 11 amino acids long. The chain's CDR3 is CASTSTGELFF. CDR3 coding DNA: TGTGCCAGCACCTCCACCGGGGAGCTGTTTTTT. The full variable domain, completed using reference TRBV2 and TRBJ2-2, is EPEVTQTPSHQVTQMGQEVILRCVPISNHLYFYWYRQILGQKVEFLVSFYNNEISEKSEIFDDQFSVERPDGSNFTLKIRSTKLEDSAMYFCASTSTGELFFGEGSRLTVL.

V is TRBV7-6 and J is TRBJ2-7; 7 bases match TRBD1. V was pared by 5 bases and J by 4 bases, with 14 bases of the junction left unmatched. CDR1 is SGHVS, CDR2 FNYEAQ, per germline. The CDR3 sequence is 16 residues long. The CDR3 DNA sequence: TGTGCCAGCAGCCCCAATATCGGGGCAGGGGGATACGAGCAGTACTTC. Translation gives CASSPNIGAGGYEQYF.

The chain employs TRBV28 and TRBJ2-1, with D possibly matching TRBD2 (6 bases). Per germline, CDR1 MDHEN and CDR2 SYDVKM. The V gene lost 7 bases and the J gene lost 8 bases, with 18 bases spanning the gap. The CDR3 has 14 amino acids. DNA for the CDR3: TGTGCCAGCACTCCCGGCGGGAATGGGGATGAGCAGTTCTTC. Its protein product is CASTPGGNGDEQFF. The full variable domain, in which reference TRBV28 and TRBJ2-1 provide the parts outside the CDR3, is DVKVTQSSRYLVKRTGEKVFLECVQDMDHENMFWYRQDPGLGLRLIYFSYDVKMKEKGDIPEGYSVSREKKERFSLILESASTNQTSMYLCASTPGGNGDEQFFGPGTRLTVL.

This sequence joins TRBV5-1 and TRBJ2-2; D unclear. Germline CDR1 SGHRS, CDR2 YFSETQ. The CDR3 has 15 amino acids. Trimming took 0 bases from V and 6 from J, leaving 12 bases between them. CDR3 nucleotides: TGCGCCAGCAGCTTGGGACTCGGCGGCGCCGGGGAGCTGTTTTTT. Translation: CASSLGLGGAGELFF.

The V and J genes are TRBV5-6 and TRBJ1-2; no reliable D call. Trimming took 5 bases from V and 2 from J, leaving 13 bases between them. Germline CDR1 is SGHDT and CDR2 is YYEEEE. The CDR3 runs to 14 residues. For the CDR3, the DNA is TGTGCCAGCAGACACGGACTAAAGAACTATGGCTACACCTTC. Its protein is CASRHGLKNYGYTF.

V is TRBV5-1 and J is TRBJ1-1; TRBD1 is a possible D gene (5 bases). Germline CDR1 and CDR2: SGHRS and YFSETQ. The CDR3 sequence is 13 residues long. The ends were cut back, 0 bases at V and 5 bases at J, with 8 bases in the middle. This CDR3 reads CASSLDGGTEAFF. The CDR3, as DNA: TGCGCCAGCAGCTTGGACGGGGGGACTGAAGCTTTCTTT.

The chain joins TRBV27 to TRBJ2-1, with 12 positions matching TRBD2. The germline V gene encodes CDR1 MNHEY and CDR2 SMNVEV (reference sequence). The CDR3 contains 14 residues. J lost 4 bases, V lost 6 bases, and 1 base had no gene match. CDR3 amino acids: CASRGLAGYNEQFF. The CDR3 DNA is TGTGCCAGCAGGGGACTAGCGGGTTACAATGAGCAGTTCTTC.

The chain is built from TRBV5-6 and TRBJ2-2; TRBD2 matches 8 bases. V lost 0 bases, J lost 0 bases, and 7 bases stayed unmatched. The CDR3 runs 18 residues. Germline V gives CDR1 SGHDT, CDR2 YYEEEE. The CDR3 protein is CASSLVAGPFTNTGELFF. The CDR3 DNA follows: TGTGCCAGCAGCTTGGTAGCGGGGCCCTTTACGAACACCGGGGAGCTGTTTTTT.